The clone carrying this TCR beta chain was picked up many times. As yet, its antigen is unknown. This specimen comes from a study of metastatic and nonmetastatic thyroid tumors. Study information: From malignant and benign thyroid patients, repertoires in blood and in tumor or nodule tissue were compared.

Original processing notes: In papillary thyroid cancer, a distant-metastasis classifier was built using CDR3 differences across clinicopathological groups. TCRdb re-called the PCR reads via MiXCR. TCRdb's processing, not the authors', yielded these V and J calls. In the table there are 85,000 to 95,000 clones, 14% to 15% of which are singletons. Patients underwent thyroid surgery, and none had received any treatment before it. General study points: Patients with malignant thyroid tumors reportedly had significantly higher TCR beta diversity than those with benign nodules, in blood and tumor.

This receptor was taken from a female donor with papillary thyroid cancer or a benign thyroid nodule (not recorded which). Some clones in this sample may be carry-over from other donors' samples. Specimen: blood.

The CDR3 nucleotides read TGTGCCAGCAGCTTTCAGAAACCTGAAAAACTGTTTTTT. It yields the protein CASSFQKPEKLFF. The chain carries TRBV28 and TRBJ1-4, with D uncertain. The V gene lost 6 bases and the J gene lost 7 bases, with 12 bases spanning the gap. The CDR3 loop spans 13 amino acids. Per the germline V gene, CDR1 is MDHEN and CDR2 is SYDVKM.